This T cell receptor beta chain was recovered during a study of cytomegalovirus exposure and HLA in healthy donors. Findings and limits, study-wide: Among the CMV-associated chains, three were confirmed in vitro as specific for CMV antigens.

Note on this clone: Its specificity is unknown.

The CDR3 has 14 residues. With 2 bases removed from V and 8 bases from J, the gap between germline ends came to 13 bases. Germline V gives CDR1 SGHTA, CDR2 FQGTGA. 60 Vbeta and 13 Jbeta primers were used in PCR. Here immunoSEQ multiplex PCR was the method, and the copy in TCRdb shows in-frame clones only, minus some. Found here are 150,000 to 200,000 clones, more than 80% of them singletons; the top ten hold 1.5% to 2%. Sequencing was carried out using PBMCs. The receptor was isolated from a woman aged 18-29 years in good health and CMV-seronegative. The V call is TRBV7-3, the J call TRBJ2-1, with a weak D call TRBD1 (7 bases). CDR3 sequence (DNA): TGTGCCAGCAGCTTAGGAGGGGGCCGGTATGAGCAGTTCTTC. Its protein product is CASSLGGGRYEQFF.